This T cell receptor (beta chain) originates from a study of blood T cell repertoires in COVID-19 (TCRdb year 2020). Notes on the research overall: Collaborator samples came from the United States, Italy and Spain and covered acute and convalescent phases of COVID-19. Deeply sampled blood TCRbeta repertoires from subjects exposed to, actively infected with, or recovered from COVID-19 were included in the dataset. The repertoires were released in a freely available public database intended as a resource for research on the immune response to SARS-CoV-2. The material from the prospective study consisted of cDNA or gDNA derived from T cells, B-cell-depleted T cells, or PBMCs. A de-identified subject ID, COVID-19 status, age in years and sex were almost always included in the sample metadata. Where available, HLA class I and class II types were taken from metadata supplied by the sample provider and were not determined by assay-based typing. The samples were drawn from two sources: the first 160 participants of the ongoing ImmuneRACE study, and 1,200 or so subjects contributed by 6 global collaborators.

TCRbeta CDR3 regions were amplified from genomic DNA using the immunoSEQ Assay, a bias-controlled multiplex PCR. On the authors' methods: Nucleated cell counts per sample were estimated from amplification of reference gene primers within the assay. Sequence reads were collapsed and filtered to measure the absolute abundance of every unique TCRbeta CDR3 rearrangement. For each sample, productive Simpson clonality was calculated as the square root of Simpson's diversity index across productive rearrangements. Imported from immuneACCESS, the table was reduced by TCRdb to in-frame sequences with V and J called. These copies leave out some clones; in studies compared against another copy, an unresolved V gene accounts for under half, and the cause of the remainder is not known. V and J calls and clone size are as listed in that table; D and trimming were resolved from the DNA. The sample profile shows around 300,000 clones; 75% to 95% of them were found once. The top ten hold 0.95% to 1.3% of the sample.

Participants in the prospective study were enrolled through a virtual design, were aged about 18 to 90 years, and lived in some 24 United States geographic areas. To assign participants to cohorts, the prospective study relied on clinical history that participants themselves reported in a screening survey and a study questionnaire. For ImmuneRACE Cohort 3, a participant was defined as recovered based on two consecutive negative NP/OP PCR tests, clearance by a healthcare professional, or resolution of symptoms. In the prospective study, mobile phlebotomists collected whole blood, serum and a nasopharyngeal or oropharyngeal swab from each participant. Over an approximately two-month period, participants in the prospective study had the option of providing additional blood draws and questionnaires. Before DNA extraction, prospective study blood samples were shipped either frozen or at room temperature.

CDR3 length: 17 amino acids, cysteine to phenylalanine. Just CDR3 DNA is preserved here, 51 bases in frame from base 1. V is trimmed back by 4 bases and J by 5 bases, and the junction contains 8 bases that no gene match accounts for. The CDR1 and CDR2 encoded by the germline V gene (reference sequence) are SGHNT and YYREEE. This clone was picked up one time. Its antigen remains unidentified. No clone much larger than this one lies a single base away; base qualities are absent. What the work shows at the level of the full study, not this receptor alone: The amount of clinical and demographic metadata varied by source and participant and was provided uncurated.

The sequence derives from a woman aged 25 to 39 who had recovered from COVID-19. The rearranged chain carries TRBV5-4 and TRBJ1-6, with 11 middle bases fitting TRBD1. The source material was PBMCs or T cells enriched from blood (not recorded which). The sequenced DNA is TGTGCCAGCAGCGAGGGGGACAGGGGGTATGATAATTCACCCCTCCACTTT. Translated, it gives CASSEGDRGYDNSPLHF.